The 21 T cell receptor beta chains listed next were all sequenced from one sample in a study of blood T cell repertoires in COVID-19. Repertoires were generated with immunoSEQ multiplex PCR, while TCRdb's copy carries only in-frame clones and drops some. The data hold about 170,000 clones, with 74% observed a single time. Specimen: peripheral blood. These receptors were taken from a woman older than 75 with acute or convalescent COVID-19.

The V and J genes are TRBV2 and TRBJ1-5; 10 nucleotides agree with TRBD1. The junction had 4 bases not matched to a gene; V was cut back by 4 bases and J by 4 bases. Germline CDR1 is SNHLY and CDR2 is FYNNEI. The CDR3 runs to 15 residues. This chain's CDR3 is CASSGQGAGNQPQHF. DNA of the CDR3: TGTGCCAGCAGTGGACAGGGGGCGGGAAATCAGCCCCAGCATTTT.

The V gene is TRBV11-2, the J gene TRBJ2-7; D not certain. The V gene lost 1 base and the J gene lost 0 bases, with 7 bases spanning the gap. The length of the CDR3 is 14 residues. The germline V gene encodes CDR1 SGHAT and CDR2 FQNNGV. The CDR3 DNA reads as TGTGCCAGCAGCTTAGCCTCGTACTCCTACGAGCAGTACTTC. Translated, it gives CASSLASYSYEQYF.

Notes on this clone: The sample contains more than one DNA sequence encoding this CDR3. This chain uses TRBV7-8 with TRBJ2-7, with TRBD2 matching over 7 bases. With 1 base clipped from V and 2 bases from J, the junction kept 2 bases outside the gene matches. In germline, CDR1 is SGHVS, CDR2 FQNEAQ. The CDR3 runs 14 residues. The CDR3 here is CASSLVAGAYEQYF. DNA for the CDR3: TGTGCCAGCAGCTTAGTAGCGGGCGCCTACGAGCAGTACTTC.

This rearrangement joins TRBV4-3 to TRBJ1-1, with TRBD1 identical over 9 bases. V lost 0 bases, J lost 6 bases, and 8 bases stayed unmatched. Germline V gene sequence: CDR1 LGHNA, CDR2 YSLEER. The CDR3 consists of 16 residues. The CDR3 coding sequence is TGCGCCAGCAGCCAAGATCTCACTACAGGGGGCCCTGAAGCTTTCTTT. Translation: CASSQDLTTGGPEAFF.

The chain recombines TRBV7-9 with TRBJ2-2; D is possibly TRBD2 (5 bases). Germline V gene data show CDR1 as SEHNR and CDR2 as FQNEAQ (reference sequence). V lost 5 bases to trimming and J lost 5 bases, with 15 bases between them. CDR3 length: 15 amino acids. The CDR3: CASSPLRERTGELFF. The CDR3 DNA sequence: TGTGCCAGCAGCCCTTTGAGGGAGAGGACCGGGGAGCTGTTTTTT.

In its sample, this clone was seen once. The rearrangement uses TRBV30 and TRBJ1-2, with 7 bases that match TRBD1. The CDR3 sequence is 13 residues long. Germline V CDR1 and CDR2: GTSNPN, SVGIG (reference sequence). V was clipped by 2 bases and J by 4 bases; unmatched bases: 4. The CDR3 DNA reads TGTGCCTGGAGTTCAGGGGGAATCTATGGCTACACCTTC. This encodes CAWSSGGIYGYTF.

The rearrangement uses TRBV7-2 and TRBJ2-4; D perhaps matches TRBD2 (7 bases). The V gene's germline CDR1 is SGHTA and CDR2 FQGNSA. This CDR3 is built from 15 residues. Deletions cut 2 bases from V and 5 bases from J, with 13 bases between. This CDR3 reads CASSLWGAGENIQYF. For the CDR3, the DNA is TGTGCCAGCAGCTTATGGGGGGCGGGAGAAAACATTCAGTACTTC.

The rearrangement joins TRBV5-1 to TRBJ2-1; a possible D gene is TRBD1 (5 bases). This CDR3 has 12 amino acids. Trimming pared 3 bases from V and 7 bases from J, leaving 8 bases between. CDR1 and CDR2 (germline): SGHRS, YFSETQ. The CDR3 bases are TGCGCCAGCAGCTATTCAGGGAATGAGCAGTTCTTC. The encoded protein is CASSYSGNEQFF.

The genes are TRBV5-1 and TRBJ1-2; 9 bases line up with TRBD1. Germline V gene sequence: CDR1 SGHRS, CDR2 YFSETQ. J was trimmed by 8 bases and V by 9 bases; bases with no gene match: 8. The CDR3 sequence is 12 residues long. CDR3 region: CATSGQGVGYTF. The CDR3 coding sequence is TGCGCCACCTCGGGACAGGGTGTCGGCTACACCTTC.

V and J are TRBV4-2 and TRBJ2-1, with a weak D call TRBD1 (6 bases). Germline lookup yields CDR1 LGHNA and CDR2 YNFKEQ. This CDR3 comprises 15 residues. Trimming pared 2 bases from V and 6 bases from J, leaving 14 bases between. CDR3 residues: CASSQFGQMSNEQFF. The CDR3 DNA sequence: TGTGCCAGCAGCCAATTCGGACAGATGAGCAATGAGCAGTTCTTC.

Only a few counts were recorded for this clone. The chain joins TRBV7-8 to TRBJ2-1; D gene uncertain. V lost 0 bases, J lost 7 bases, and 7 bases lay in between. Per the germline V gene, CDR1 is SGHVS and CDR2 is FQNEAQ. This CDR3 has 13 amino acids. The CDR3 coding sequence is TGTGCCAGCAGCTTAGCGTTCCGGAATGAGCAGTTCTTC. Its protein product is CASSLAFRNEQFF.

CDR3 DNA: TGTGCCAGCAGCCAAGGATCGAGACAGGGGGCTGAAAAACTGTTTTTT. It is translated as CASSQGSRQGAEKLFF. The rearrangement joins TRBV4-2 to TRBJ1-4; TRBD1 matches 10 bases. Germline assignment: CDR1 LGHNA and CDR2 YNFKEQ. J lost 7 bases, V lost 1 base, and 6 bases had no gene match. The CDR3 extends over 16 amino acids.

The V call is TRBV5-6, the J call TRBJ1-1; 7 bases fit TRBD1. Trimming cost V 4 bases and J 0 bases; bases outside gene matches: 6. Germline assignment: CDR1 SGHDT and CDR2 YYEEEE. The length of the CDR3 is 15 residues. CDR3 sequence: CASSTWDSMNTEAFF. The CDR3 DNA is TGTGCCAGCAGCACGTGGGACAGTATGAACACTGAAGCTTTCTTT.

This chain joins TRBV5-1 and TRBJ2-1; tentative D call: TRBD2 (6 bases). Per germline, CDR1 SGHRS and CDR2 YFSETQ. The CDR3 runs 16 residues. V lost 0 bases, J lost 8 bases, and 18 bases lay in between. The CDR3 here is CASSLVRGAGGDEQFF. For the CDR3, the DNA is TGCGCCAGCAGCTTGGTTCGCGGGGCCGGCGGAGATGAGCAGTTCTTC.

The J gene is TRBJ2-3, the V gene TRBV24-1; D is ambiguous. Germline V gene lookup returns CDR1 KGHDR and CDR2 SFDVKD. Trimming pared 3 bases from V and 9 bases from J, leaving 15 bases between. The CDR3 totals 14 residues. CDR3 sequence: CATSDVTLAATQYF. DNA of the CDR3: TGTGCCACCAGTGATGTTACCTTAGCAGCCACGCAGTATTTT.

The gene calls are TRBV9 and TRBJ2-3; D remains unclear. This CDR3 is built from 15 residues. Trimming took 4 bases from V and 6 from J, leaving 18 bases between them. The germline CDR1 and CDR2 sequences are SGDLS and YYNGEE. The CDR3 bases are TGTGCCAGCAGCCCAGTGGGCGCGACGTGGGATACGCAGTATTTT. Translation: CASSPVGATWDTQYF.

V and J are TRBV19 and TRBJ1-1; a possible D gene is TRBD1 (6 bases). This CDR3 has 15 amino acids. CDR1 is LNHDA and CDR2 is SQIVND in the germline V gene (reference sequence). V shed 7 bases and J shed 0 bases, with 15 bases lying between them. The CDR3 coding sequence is TGTGCCAGTACCGCGCGCCAGGGGTTGAACACTGAAGCTTTCTTT. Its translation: CASTARQGLNTEAFF.

The CDR3 protein is CASSLPLAGVTYEQYF. The CDR3 nucleotides read TGTGCCAGCAGTCTTCCTCTAGCGGGAGTAACCTACGAGCAGTACTTC. The chain has TRBV6-6 and TRBJ2-7, with 10 bases fitting TRBD2. CDR1 and CDR2 from the germline V gene are MNHNY and SVGAGI (reference sequence). Trimming at V came to 5 bases and at J to 2 bases, leaving 9 bases not matched to a gene. This CDR3 is 16 amino acids long.

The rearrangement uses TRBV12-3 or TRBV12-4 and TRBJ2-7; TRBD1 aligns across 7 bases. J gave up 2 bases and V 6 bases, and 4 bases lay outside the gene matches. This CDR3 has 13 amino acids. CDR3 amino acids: CASREQGPYEQYF. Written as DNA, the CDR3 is TGTGCCAGCAGGGAACAGGGGCCCTACGAGCAGTACTTC.

CDR3 bases: TGTGCCAGCAACACACCTAGCGGGAGTCGGAATGAGCAGTTCTTC. Protein product: CASNTPSGSRNEQFF. The chain has TRBV6-5 and TRBJ2-1; 10 bases are shared with TRBD2. The CDR3 spans 15 residues. The ends lost 7 bases at V and 7 bases at J; junction bases unmatched: 10. Germline V gives CDR1 MNHEY, CDR2 SVGAGI.

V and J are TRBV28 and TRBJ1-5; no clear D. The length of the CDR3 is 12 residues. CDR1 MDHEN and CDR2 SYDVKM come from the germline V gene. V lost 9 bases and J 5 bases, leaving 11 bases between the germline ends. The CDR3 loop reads CASSEEHQPQHF. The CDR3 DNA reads TGTGCCAGTTCAGAGGAGCATCAGCCCCAGCATTTT. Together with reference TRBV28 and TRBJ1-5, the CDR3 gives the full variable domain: DVKVTQSSRYLVKRTGEKVFLECVQDMDHENMFWYRQDPGLGLRLIYFSYDVKMKEKGDIPEGYSVSREKKERFSLILESASTNQTSMYLCASSEEHQPQHFGDGTRLSIL.